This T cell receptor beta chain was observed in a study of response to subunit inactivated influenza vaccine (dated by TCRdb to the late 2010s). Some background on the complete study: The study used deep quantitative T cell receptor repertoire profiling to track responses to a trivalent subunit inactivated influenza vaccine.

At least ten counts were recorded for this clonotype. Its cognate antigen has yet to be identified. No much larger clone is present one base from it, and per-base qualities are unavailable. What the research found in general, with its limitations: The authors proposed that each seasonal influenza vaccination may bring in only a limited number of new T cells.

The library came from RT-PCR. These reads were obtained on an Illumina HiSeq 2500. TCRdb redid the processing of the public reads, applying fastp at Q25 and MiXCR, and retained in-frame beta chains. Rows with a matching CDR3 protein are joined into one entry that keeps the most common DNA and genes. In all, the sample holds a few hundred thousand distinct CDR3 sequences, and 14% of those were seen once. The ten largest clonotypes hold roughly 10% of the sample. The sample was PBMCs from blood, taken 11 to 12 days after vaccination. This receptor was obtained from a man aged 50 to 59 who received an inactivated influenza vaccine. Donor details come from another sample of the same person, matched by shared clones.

The DNA sequence is given as TGCGCCAGCCGTAGAGCTAGCACAGATACGCAGTATTTT. This is translated as CASRRASTDTQYF. This chain joins TRBV5-1 to TRBJ2-3, with the identity of the D gene unclear. The CDR3, from cysteine to phenylalanine, totals 13 residues. Here the CDR3 DNA is all that survives: 39 bases in frame from base 1. The germline V gene sets CDR1 to SGHRS and CDR2 to YFSETQ. A distance of 9 bases separates the germline ends of V and J, which lose 7 bases and 0 bases respectively.